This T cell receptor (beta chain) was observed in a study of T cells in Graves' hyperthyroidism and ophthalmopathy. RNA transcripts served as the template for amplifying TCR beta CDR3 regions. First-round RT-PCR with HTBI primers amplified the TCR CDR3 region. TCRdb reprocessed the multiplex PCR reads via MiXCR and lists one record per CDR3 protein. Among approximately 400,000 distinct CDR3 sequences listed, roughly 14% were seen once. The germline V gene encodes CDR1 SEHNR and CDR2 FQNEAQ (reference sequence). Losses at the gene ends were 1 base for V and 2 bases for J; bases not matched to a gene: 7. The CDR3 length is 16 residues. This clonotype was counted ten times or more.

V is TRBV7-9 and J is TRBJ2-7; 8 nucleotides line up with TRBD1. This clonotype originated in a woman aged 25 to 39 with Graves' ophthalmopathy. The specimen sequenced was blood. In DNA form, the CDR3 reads TGTGCCAGCAGCTTAGGGCGGGACAGGTTCACCTACGAGCAGTACTTC. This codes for CASSLGRDRFTYEQYF.